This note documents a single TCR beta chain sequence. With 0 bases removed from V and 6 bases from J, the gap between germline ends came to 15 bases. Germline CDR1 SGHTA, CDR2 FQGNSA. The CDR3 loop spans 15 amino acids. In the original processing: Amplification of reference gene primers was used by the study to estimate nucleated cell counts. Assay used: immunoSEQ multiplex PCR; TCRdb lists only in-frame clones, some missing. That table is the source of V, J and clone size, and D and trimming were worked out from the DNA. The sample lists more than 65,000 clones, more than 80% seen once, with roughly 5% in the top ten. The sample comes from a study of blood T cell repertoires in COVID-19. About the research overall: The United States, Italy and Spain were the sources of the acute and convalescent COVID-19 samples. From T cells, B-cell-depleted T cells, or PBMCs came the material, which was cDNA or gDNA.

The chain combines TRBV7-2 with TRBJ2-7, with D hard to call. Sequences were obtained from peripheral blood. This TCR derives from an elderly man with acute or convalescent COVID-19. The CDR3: CASSLASNRHSEQYF. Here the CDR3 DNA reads TGTGCCAGCAGCTTAGCGAGCAACAGACACAGCGAGCAGTACTTC. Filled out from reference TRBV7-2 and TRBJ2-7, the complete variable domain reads GAGVSQSPSNKVTEKGKDVELRCDPISGHTALYWYRQSLGQGLEFLIYFQGNSAPDKSGLPSDRFSAERTGGSVSTLTIQRTQQEDSAVYLCASSLASNRHSEQYFGPGTRLTVT.